What follows are 24 T cell receptor beta chains derived from one specimen sequenced in a study of shared clonotypes between healthy human individuals. This table comes from immunoSEQ multiplex PCR, and its TCRdb copy is limited to in-frame clones, with some not included. The table includes about 2.3 million clones, roughly 92% detected once. The sequenced sample was naive CD4+ T cells from PBMCs. Subset given: CD45RA+ positively selected. Source of these receptors: a man aged 18 to 30 in good health. Some clones in this sample may be carry-over from other donors' samples.

Worth noting for this clone: The sample contains more than one DNA sequence encoding this CDR3. The rearrangement uses TRBV28 and TRBJ2-4, with D perhaps TRBD2 (5 bases). V gave up 5 bases and J gave up 8 bases, with 7 bases separating them. CDR1 is MDHEN, CDR2 SYDVKM, per germline. CDR3 size: 11 residues. The CDR3 DNA reads as TGTGCCAGCAGTGGGAGAGACATTCAGTACTTC. It is translated as CASSGRDIQYF.

The chain combines TRBV6-1 with TRBJ2-2, with a weak D call TRBD2 (5 bases). The germline CDR1 and CDR2 sequences are MNHNS and SASEGT. V lost 7 bases and J 9 bases, leaving 15 bases between the germline ends. The CDR3 is made up of 13 amino acids. The CDR3 DNA reads TGTGCCAGCACCCCCCCGCGCGGGTGGGAGCTGTTTTTT. This codes for CASTPPRGWELFF.

V gene TRBV6-4 combines with J gene TRBJ2-1; D is perhaps TRBD2 (6 bases). V lost 6 bases, J lost 3 bases, and 18 bases lay in between. Per the germline V gene, CDR1 is MRHNA and CDR2 is SNTAGT. This CDR3 region has 16 residues. The CDR3 sequence: CASSLEAGRGYNEQFF. CDR3 sequence (DNA): TGTGCCAGCAGCCTAGAAGCGGGTAGGGGCTACAATGAGCAGTTCTTC.

This clone was picked up a small number of times. Within the sample, other DNA sequences also encode this same CDR3. V gene TRBV7-3 combines with J gene TRBJ2-2; 8 nucleotides match TRBD2. This CDR3 region has 15 residues. The germline CDR1 and CDR2 sequences are SGHTA and FQGTGA. J lost 3 bases, V lost 3 bases, and 3 bases had no gene match. The CDR3 sequence: CASSFGLADTGELFF. The CDR3 DNA reads as TGTGCCAGCAGCTTCGGACTAGCAGACACCGGGGAGCTGTTTTTT.

The CDR3 is CASSPSLFYGYTF. The CDR3 nucleotides read TGTGCCAGCTCACCTAGCCTTTTCTATGGCTACACCTTC. J is TRBJ1-2 and V is TRBV18, with unresolved D. V lost 3 bases and J lost 4, with 9 bases in between. Germline CDR1 and CDR2: KGHSH and LQKENI. The CDR3 loop spans 13 amino acids.

V usage is TRBV6-5 and J usage is TRBJ2-4; D gene unclear. The CDR3 totals 12 residues. Looked up from germline, CDR1 is MNHEY and CDR2 is SVGAGI. The germline V and J ends were trimmed by 6 bases and 6 bases, with 9 bases remaining between them. Written as DNA, the CDR3 is TGTGCCAGCAGGACTCAAGCAAACATTCAGTACTTC. Its protein is CASRTQANIQYF.

The rearrangement links TRBV25-1 to TRBJ2-7, with D tentatively TRBD1 or TRBD2 (5 bases each). Germline values: CDR1 MGHDK, CDR2 SYGVNS. The CDR3 loop spans 14 amino acids. Trimming took 1 base from V and 3 from J, leaving 10 bases between them. This CDR3 is CASSESGPFYEQYF. The CDR3 DNA reads as TGTGCCAGCAGTGAATCGGGGCCGTTCTACGAGCAGTACTTC.

The V gene is TRBV19, the J gene TRBJ1-2; 8 bases are shared with TRBD1. V shed 5 bases and J 4 bases; nucleotides not matched to a gene: 9. The CDR3 has 15 residues. CDR1 and CDR2 from the germline V gene are LNHDA and SQIVND (reference sequence). The DNA of the CDR3 is TGTGCCAGTAGTGCGGTCGGCAGGGGGCTCTATGGCTACACCTTC. This sequence encodes CASSAVGRGLYGYTF.

The CDR3 sequence: CASSQYRVYGNTIYF. In DNA form, the CDR3 reads TGTGCCAGCAGTCAATACAGGGTGTACGGAAACACCATATATTTT. The chain combines TRBV28 with TRBJ1-3; D may be TRBD1 (6 bases). With 5 bases removed from V and 4 bases from J, the gap between germline ends came to 15 bases. The V gene's germline CDR1 is MDHEN and CDR2 SYDVKM. This CDR3 spans 15 amino acids.

This clone was seen a handful of times. CDR3 nucleotides: TGTGCCAGCAGCTTGTGGACAGGGATGGAACTGTTTTTT. Its translation is CASSLWTGMELFF. The chain joins TRBV7-9 to TRBJ1-4; 8 bases fit TRBD1. After removal of 3 bases from V and 12 bases from J, the junction contained 6 bases not matched to a gene. CDR1 SEHNR and CDR2 FQNEAQ come from the germline V gene (reference sequence). This CDR3 contains 13 residues.

This clone was picked up one time. The genes are TRBV30 and TRBJ2-7; D possibly corresponds to TRBD1 (5 bases). The V gene's germline CDR1 is GTSNPN and CDR2 SVGIG (reference sequence). This CDR3 has 14 residues. The germline V and J ends were trimmed by 0 bases and 2 bases, with 11 bases remaining between them. CDR3 nucleotides: TGTGCCTGGAGTGTTGGGGCAGGGACCTACGAGCAGTACTTC. It yields the protein CAWSVGAGTYEQYF. The full variable domain, with the rest looked up from reference TRBV30 and TRBJ2-7, is SQTIHQWPATLVQPVGSPLSLECTVEGTSNPNLYWYRQAAGRGLQLLFYSVGIGQISSEVPQNLSASRPQDRQFILSSKKLLLSDSGFYLCAWSVGAGTYEQYFGPGTRLTVT.

The sample holds one count of this clone. The chain joins TRBV5-5 to TRBJ1-1, with no clear D. The CDR3 contains 15 residues. Trimming shortened V by 4 bases and J by 4 bases, and 17 bases separated the two germline ends. Germline V lookup: CDR1 SGHKS, CDR2 YYEKEE (reference sequence). DNA of the CDR3: TGTGCCAGCAGCCGGGGAGAGGTTTCGGTCACTGAAGCTTTCTTT. It translates to CASSRGEVSVTEAFF.

This clone was observed a single time. At the DNA level, this CDR3 is encoded by other sequences in the same sample as well. V is TRBV7-2 and J is TRBJ2-1, with TRBD2 identical over 8 bases. CDR3 size: 15 residues. Losses at the gene ends were 2 bases for V and 1 base for J; bases not matched to a gene: 1. Germline V CDR1 and CDR2: SGHTA, FQGNSA. CDR3 coding DNA: TGTGCCAGCAGCTTAAGCGGGAGTTCCTACAATGAGCAGTTCTTC. It yields the protein CASSLSGSSYNEQFF.

This chain uses TRBV28 with TRBJ2-3; the D is unclear. This CDR3 region has 13 residues. The germline gives CDR1 MDHEN, CDR2 SYDVKM. The V gene lost 6 bases and the J gene lost 0 bases, with 7 bases spanning the gap. CDR3 region: CASRDFSTDTQYF. The DNA for the CDR3 is TGTGCCAGCAGGGATTTTAGCACAGATACGCAGTATTTT.

The gene calls are TRBV25-1 and TRBJ2-2; 7 nucleotides line up with TRBD1. The CDR3 covers 15 residues. With 6 bases clipped from V and 0 bases from J, the junction kept 4 bases outside the gene matches. Germline V CDR1 and CDR2: MGHDK, SYGVNS. CDR3: CASSTGTANTGELFF. DNA of the CDR3: TGTGCCAGCAGCACCGGGACAGCGAACACCGGGGAGCTGTTTTTT.

CDR3 nucleotide sequence: TGTGCCAGCAGCCCCTATCGCGAGACCCAGTACTTC. Amino acid sequence: CASSPYRETQYF. V is TRBV28 and J is TRBJ2-5; the D is unclear. Germline assignment: CDR1 MDHEN and CDR2 SYDVKM. V was trimmed by 6 bases and J by 5 bases, leaving 10 bases between them. This CDR3 region has 12 residues.

This clone was observed once. The genes are TRBV9 and TRBJ2-7; 8 bases map to TRBD1. Per the germline V gene, CDR1 is SGDLS and CDR2 is YYNGEE. J lost 3 bases, V lost 0 bases, and 11 bases had no gene match. This CDR3 has 17 amino acids. The CDR3 spells CASSVAAGGPLIYEQYF. CDR3 DNA: TGTGCCAGCAGCGTAGCCGCAGGGGGCCCGTTAATCTACGAGCAGTACTTC.

The CDR3 DNA reads TGCAGCGTTGAGTTGGGAGCTGGGACCCAGTACTTC. Its translation: CSVELGAGTQYF. This chain uses TRBV29-1 with TRBJ2-5; D is possibly TRBD2 (5 bases). CDR1 is SQVTM, CDR2 ANQGSEA, per germline. V was trimmed by 3 bases and J by 7 bases, leaving 12 bases between them. The CDR3 is 12 amino acids.

J is TRBJ2-3 and V is TRBV27, with TRBD1 as a possible D gene (5 bases). CDR1 is MNHEY, CDR2 SMNVEV, per germline (reference sequence). The ends were cut back, 4 bases at V and 6 bases at J, with 17 bases in the middle. This CDR3 is built from 15 residues. This CDR3 reads CASSSPSRQGDTQYF. DNA for the CDR3: TGTGCCAGCAGTTCCCCCTCCCGGCAGGGCGATACGCAGTATTTT.

V gene TRBV6-5 combines with J gene TRBJ1-5; D unresolved. CDR1 and CDR2 from the germline V gene are MNHEY and SVGAGI. The CDR3 sequence is 15 residues long. V lost 0 bases and J lost 5, with 11 bases in between. This chain's CDR3 is CASSYSASPYQPQHF. The CDR3 DNA is TGTGCCAGCAGTTACTCGGCCAGTCCGTATCAGCCCCAGCATTTT.

The rearrangement uses TRBV2 and TRBJ2-7, with 9 bases that match TRBD1. From germline, CDR1 is SNHLY and CDR2 FYNNEI. J lost 2 bases, V lost 6 bases, and 8 bases had no gene match. CDR3 length: 15 amino acids. CDR3 region: CASSEERDRAYEQYF. In nucleotides, the CDR3 is TGTGCCAGCAGCGAGGAACGGGACAGGGCCTACGAGCAGTACTTC.

The V gene is TRBV27, the J gene TRBJ2-2; 9 positions match TRBD1. This CDR3 is built from 18 residues. Germline V gene sequence: CDR1 MNHEY, CDR2 SMNVEV (reference sequence). The ends lost 6 bases at V and 3 bases at J; junction bases unmatched: 14. The CDR3 nucleotides read TGTGCCAGCAGAATACTAACGACAGGGGGTGTCGACACCGGGGAGCTGTTTTTT. As protein: CASRILTTGGVDTGELFF.

This clone was observed a single time. The V and J genes are TRBV19 and TRBJ1-2; TRBD1 matches 8 bases. V lost 3 bases to trimming and J lost 4 bases; unmatched junction nucleotides: 7. This CDR3 is 15 amino acids long. Germline V gene lookup returns CDR1 LNHDA and CDR2 SQIVND (reference sequence). The CDR3 loop reads CASSITGTGFYGYTF. As DNA, the CDR3 is TGTGCCAGTAGTATCACCGGGACAGGATTCTATGGCTACACCTTC.

The chain employs TRBV28 and TRBJ2-7, with D perhaps given as TRBD1 or TRBD2 (6 bases each). V shed 5 bases and J shed 5 bases, with 16 bases lying between them. CDR3 length: 14 residues. Germline CDR1 reads MDHEN; CDR2 reads SYDVKM. The CDR3 sequence is CASSGIGGSHEQYF. The CDR3 nucleotides read TGTGCCAGCAGTGGCATAGGGGGGTCGCACGAGCAGTACTTC.